These 31 T cell receptor beta chains originate from one sample sequenced in a study of human versus mouse CDR3 diversity and MHC coevolution. Measured with immunoSEQ multiplex PCR; TCRdb has only the in-frame clones, and not every one. Of 50,000 to 70,000 clones in the sample, 85% to 95% were seen once. The sequencing sample was made of naive CD4+ T cells from blood. Subset in this sample: CD45RO-negative CD62L-positive naive CD4 T cells. The receptor source for this set is a person aged 55-75 years in good health.

V gene TRBV5-6 combines with J gene TRBJ1-2, with 9 bases identical to TRBD1. The trim removed 3 bases at V and 7 bases at J, leaving 7 bases unmatched. This CDR3 spans 14 amino acids. Germline V gene lookup returns CDR1 SGHDT and CDR2 YYEEEE. CDR3 protein: CASSSDRGMSGYTF. The CDR3 DNA follows: TGTGCCAGCAGCTCCGACAGGGGGATGAGTGGCTACACCTTC.

The chain recombines TRBV6-5 with TRBJ2-5; no definite D call. CDR1 is MNHEY, CDR2 SVGAGI, per germline. The CDR3 is 14 residues long. V shed 4 bases and J shed 5 bases, with 14 bases lying between them. CDR3 sequence: CASSWYRTSETQYF. CDR3 DNA sequence: TGTGCCAGCAGTTGGTACAGAACTTCGGAGACCCAGTACTTC.

CDR3 in DNA: TGTGCCAGCAGCTTGGGACGGGATCAACCATCGCAGTATTTT. Its translation is CASSLGRDQPSQYF. The chain carries TRBV5-8 and TRBJ2-3; a possible D gene is TRBD2 (5 bases). V lost 0 bases and J lost 10, with 15 bases in between. This CDR3 region has 14 residues. CDR1 is SGHTS, CDR2 YDEGEE, per germline. The full variable domain, with the rest looked up from reference TRBV5-8 and TRBJ2-3, is EAGVTQSPTHLIKTRGQQATLRCSPISGHTSVYWYQQALGLGLQFLLWYDEGEERNRGNFPPRFSGRQFPNYSSELNVNALELEDSALYLCASSLGRDQPSQYFGPGTRLTVL.

This rearrangement joins TRBV15 to TRBJ2-5; perhaps TRBD1 as D (6 bases). The assigned J gene may be wrong: the sequence end matches TRBJ2-7 better. This CDR3 region has 18 residues. Germline loops: CDR1 LNHNV, CDR2 YYDKDF (reference sequence). CDR3 coding DNA: TGTGCCACCAGCAGAGATAAACCTGGGAACCTCAGGGGATACGAGCAGTACTTC. It translates to CATSRDKPGNLRGYEQYF.

The chain combines TRBV27 with TRBJ2-7; 7 nucleotides match TRBD1. The CDR3 runs to 14 residues. V was pared by 5 bases and J by 3 bases, with 7 bases of the junction left unmatched. Germline V gene lookup returns CDR1 MNHEY and CDR2 SMNVEV (reference sequence). The CDR3 coding sequence is TGTGCCAGCAGTCCATGGACAGGAATCTACGAGCAGTACTTC. It codes for CASSPWTGIYEQYF.

This chain links TRBV14 with TRBJ2-7, with 10 positions matching TRBD2. V gave up 6 bases and J gave up 2 bases; unmatched junction bases: 7. The germline gives CDR1 SGHDN, CDR2 FVKESK. This CDR3 contains 15 residues. The CDR3 DNA follows: TGTGCCAGCAGAAGGGCTAGCGGGGGAACCTACGAGCAGTACTTC. Residues: CASRRASGGTYEQYF.

This chain uses TRBV5-6 with TRBJ2-7, with D perhaps matching TRBD1 (6 bases). The CDR3 loop spans 14 amino acids. V gave up 4 bases and J gave up 2 bases, with 13 bases separating them. CDR1 and CDR2 (germline): SGHDT, YYEEEE. The CDR3 coding sequence is TGTGCCAGCAGCGTATGGGGACAAACCTACGAGCAGTACTTC. This gives the protein CASSVWGQTYEQYF.

This chain links TRBV7-3 with TRBJ2-1; weak D call: TRBD2 (6 bases). The CDR3 is 15 amino acids. V gave up 5 bases and J gave up 1 base, with 12 bases separating them. CDR1 and CDR2 from the germline V gene are SGHTA and FQGTGA. DNA of the CDR3: TGTGCCAGCAGCCCCCACGCGGGGTCCTACAATGAGCAGTTCTTC. Translating it yields CASSPHAGSYNEQFF.

This sequence joins TRBV11-2 and TRBJ2-7; 9 bases line up with TRBD2. Looked up from germline, CDR1 is SGHAT and CDR2 is FQNNGV. The CDR3 covers 15 residues. V lost 7 bases, J lost 5 bases, and 12 bases stayed unmatched. CDR3 in amino acids: CASTLPAGGPHEQYF. The CDR3 DNA sequence: TGTGCCAGCACCCTTCCGGCGGGAGGGCCGCACGAGCAGTACTTC.

CDR3 loop: CAWSALPRGYEQYF. CDR3 sequence (DNA): TGTGCCTGGAGTGCCCTCCCTCGGGGGTACGAGCAGTACTTC. This chain uses TRBV30 with TRBJ2-7; TRBD2 is a possible D gene (6 bases). The CDR3 runs 14 residues. CDR1 is GTSNPN and CDR2 is SVGIG in the germline V gene (reference sequence). Trimming shortened V by 1 base and J by 4 bases, and 14 bases separated the two germline ends.

J is TRBJ2-5 and V is TRBV28; 9 nucleotides line up with TRBD1. The CDR3 runs to 13 residues. V lost 5 bases to trimming and J lost 5 bases; unmatched junction nucleotides: 3. The V gene's germline CDR1 is MDHEN and CDR2 SYDVKM. CDR3 coding DNA: TGTGCCAGCAGTGTCGGGACAGGGGAGACCCAGTACTTC. Amino acids: CASSVGTGETQYF.

CDR3 region: CASSQGLGEAGGYEQYF. The CDR3 DNA follows: TGTGCCAGCTCTCAAGGACTGGGAGAAGCGGGAGGTTACGAGCAGTACTTC. The gene calls are TRBV18 and TRBJ2-7, with 9 bases matching TRBD2. V was pared by 6 bases and J by 4 bases, with 16 bases of the junction left unmatched. Germline CDR1 reads KGHSH; CDR2 reads LQKENI. CDR3 length: 17 amino acids. Full variable domain (missing parts from reference TRBV18 and TRBJ2-7): NAGVMQNPRHLVRRRGQEARLRCSPMKGHSHVYWYRQLPEEGLKFMVYLQKENIIDESGMPKERFSAEFPKEGPSILRIQQVVRGDSAAYFCASSQGLGEAGGYEQYFGPGTRLTVT.

This clone appeared a few times. CDR3 nucleotide sequence: TGCGCCAGCAGCTTACAGGGTGTCGGGGAGACCCAGTACTTC. This translates into CASSLQGVGETQYF. The rearrangement joins TRBV5-1 to TRBJ2-5; maybe TRBD1 (6 bases). The CDR3 length is 14 residues. Looked up from germline, CDR1 is SGHRS and CDR2 is YFSETQ. Trimming removed 2 bases at V and 5 bases at J, with 13 bases between. The variable domain in full, with the rest retrieved from reference TRBV5-1 and TRBJ2-5, is KAGVTQTPRYLIKTRGQQVTLSCSPISGHRSVSWYQQTPGQGLQFLFEYFSETQRNKGNFPGRFSGRQFSNSRSEMNVSTLELGDSALYLCASSLQGVGETQYFGPGTRLLVL.

This clone showed up just once. V usage is TRBV9 and J usage is TRBJ2-7, with D unresolved. The germline V gene has CDR1 SGDLS and CDR2 YYNGEE. V was clipped by 0 bases and J by 6 bases, with 10 bases between them. This CDR3 has 13 residues. This chain's CDR3 is CASSVEPLTEQYF. DNA for the CDR3: TGTGCCAGCAGCGTAGAGCCCCTAACCGAGCAGTACTTC.

V and J are TRBV6-1 and TRBJ2-4, with a possible D match to TRBD2 (7 bases). The germline gives CDR1 MNHNS, CDR2 SASEGT. This CDR3 region has 16 residues. The V end was cut by 4 bases, the J end by 2 bases, with 15 bases between. CDR3 sequence (DNA): TGTGCCAGCAGTGGGGGGGGGCGGAGGCCCAAAAACATTCAGTACTTC. Its translation: CASSGGGRRPKNIQYF.

This sequence joins TRBV7-2 and TRBJ2-1; 8 bases are shared with TRBD1. V trimming: 1 base; J trimming: 9 bases; junction bases outside the gene matches: 11. The CDR3 covers 16 residues. Germline CDR1 SGHTA, CDR2 FQGNSA. The CDR3 DNA follows: TGTGCCAGCAGCTTAGTCGGCAGGGGGCCCAATGGTGAGCAGTTCTTC. This translates into CASSLVGRGPNGEQFF. The full variable domain, completed using reference TRBV7-2 and TRBJ2-1, is GAGVSQSPSNKVTEKGKDVELRCDPISGHTALYWYRQSLGQGLEFLIYFQGNSAPDKSGLPSDRFSAERTGGSVSTLTIQRTQQEDSAVYLCASSLVGRGPNGEQFFGPGTRLTVL.

The chain combines TRBV10-2 with TRBJ2-3, with D hard to call. The CDR3 has 14 amino acids. The germline V gene has CDR1 WSHSY and CDR2 SAAADI. Trimming took off 3 bases at V and 3 bases at J, with 10 bases between the two ends. The CDR3 sequence is CASSEGLRTDTQYF. Written as DNA, the CDR3 is TGCGCCAGCAGTGAAGGTTTGAGGACAGATACGCAGTATTTT.

V is TRBV10-2 and J is TRBJ2-7; possible D gene TRBD1, 6 bases. The CDR3 is 13 residues long. The V end lost 4 bases, the J end lost 7 bases, and 14 bases lay between the germline ends. From germline, CDR1 is WSHSY and CDR2 SAAADI. The CDR3 nucleotides are TGCGCCAGCAGTGGGACAGATCCTCAAGAGCAGTACTTC. Translation: CASSGTDPQEQYF.

The J gene is TRBJ2-1, the V gene TRBV18, with TRBD1 matching over 9 bases. CDR1 is KGHSH and CDR2 is LQKENI in the germline V gene. The CDR3 totals 14 residues. Trimming at V came to 5 bases and at J to 7 bases, leaving 6 bases not matched to a gene. CDR3 bases: TGTGCCAGCTCAACCGGGACAGGGTTAAATGAGCAGTTCTTC. Its protein product is CASSTGTGLNEQFF.

The chain joins TRBV11-3 to TRBJ2-3; TRBD2 matches at 10 bases. CDR3 size: 17 residues. Germline-derived CDR1 and CDR2 are SGHNT and YENEEA. With V trimmed by 4 bases and J by 0 bases, 7 bases remained unmatched. This CDR3 is CASSSTRLAGSTDTQYF. CDR3 sequence (DNA): TGTGCCAGCAGCTCAACCCGACTAGCGGGTAGCACAGATACGCAGTATTTT.

The CDR3 loop is CASSEPFNQPQHF. The DNA for the CDR3 is TGTGCCAGCAGTGAACCCTTTAATCAGCCCCAGCATTTT. J is TRBJ1-5 and V is TRBV6-1; D is unclear. From germline, CDR1 is MNHNS and CDR2 SASEGT. The V gene lost 2 bases and the J gene lost 4 bases, with 6 bases spanning the gap. The CDR3 covers 13 residues.

The chain carries TRBV5-1 and TRBJ2-7; D is perhaps TRBD1 (6 bases). Trimming removed 0 bases at V and 0 bases at J, with 13 bases between. Per the germline V gene, CDR1 is SGHRS and CDR2 is YFSETQ. The CDR3 has 16 residues. In DNA, the CDR3 is TGCGCCAGCAGCTTGGCTGGAGGACAGAGCTCCTACGAGCAGTACTTC. It is translated as CASSLAGGQSSYEQYF.

The V gene is TRBV19, the J gene TRBJ2-2; 15 bases align to TRBD2. This CDR3 has 20 residues. Germline values: CDR1 LNHDA, CDR2 SQIVND (reference sequence). J was trimmed by 7 bases and V by 4 bases; bases with no gene match: 16. The CDR3 loop reads CASSTVRGLAGGGGFGELFF. For the CDR3, the DNA is TGTGCCAGTAGTACTGTAAGGGGACTAGCGGGAGGTGGCGGATTCGGGGAGCTGTTTTTT.

This chain links TRBV7-9 with TRBJ2-5; 9 bases fit TRBD1. The CDR3 is 15 amino acids. J was trimmed by 5 bases and V by 2 bases; bases with no gene match: 6. Germline CDR1 is SEHNR and CDR2 is FQNEAQ (reference sequence). This CDR3 is CASSLTGTGLETQYF. The CDR3, as DNA: TGTGCCAGCAGCTTAACCGGGACAGGGTTGGAGACCCAGTACTTC.

The chain employs TRBV4-2 and TRBJ2-3; D ambiguous. The CDR3 extends over 14 amino acids. Germline assignment: CDR1 LGHNA and CDR2 YNFKEQ. V shed 7 bases and J shed 0 bases, with 11 bases lying between them. Written as DNA, the CDR3 is TGTGCCAGCACCCTGGGCCTTAGCACAGATACGCAGTATTTT. This encodes CASTLGLSTDTQYF.

V is TRBV7-8 and J is TRBJ2-4; possibly TRBD2 for D (5 bases). V gave up 5 bases and J gave up 8 bases, with 13 bases separating them. Germline CDR1 reads SGHVS; CDR2 reads FQNEAQ. CDR3 length: 13 residues. The CDR3 loop is CASSARGEYIQYF. DNA of the CDR3: TGTGCCAGCAGCGCCCGGGGAGAATACATTCAGTACTTC.

A remark on this clone: At one end, the junction sequence differs from germline, possibly due to a read error. The chain couples TRBV6-6 to TRBJ2-1, with unresolved D. This CDR3 has 12 amino acids. Germline CDR1 reads MNHNY; CDR2 reads SVGAGI (reference sequence). The CDR3 DNA is TGTACCAGCGAATCCTTCGGCAATGAGCAGTTCTTC. Protein: CTSESFGNEQFF.

The chain combines TRBV10-3 with TRBJ2-7; perhaps TRBD2 as D (6 bases). Germline assignment: CDR1 ENHRY and CDR2 SYGVKD. CDR3 length: 14 amino acids. V dropped 3 bases and J dropped 2 bases, with 11 bases sitting between them. The CDR3 region is CAISELEGTYEQYF. For the CDR3, the DNA is TGTGCCATCAGTGAATTGGAGGGCACCTACGAGCAGTACTTC.

This clone appeared once. The rearrangement links TRBV5-4 to TRBJ1-5; 10 bases fit TRBD1. The CDR3 loop spans 15 amino acids. CDR1 is SGHNT and CDR2 is YYREEE in the germline V gene (reference sequence). Trimming at V came to 4 bases and at J to 5 bases, leaving 6 bases not matched to a gene. The chain's CDR3 is CASSPGQGRDQPQHF. The CDR3 DNA reads TGTGCCAGCAGCCCGGGACAGGGGCGGGATCAGCCCCAGCATTTT.

The chain employs TRBV6-1 and TRBJ2-5; 7 positions agree with TRBD1. J was trimmed by 5 bases and V by 0 bases; bases with no gene match: 9. CDR1 and CDR2 (germline): MNHNS, SASEGT. The CDR3 is 16 residues long. The CDR3 sequence is CASSEAEGALLETQYF. CDR3 DNA: TGTGCCAGCAGTGAAGCAGAGGGGGCGCTCCTGGAGACCCAGTACTTC.

The rearrangement joins TRBV6-5 to TRBJ1-5, with D possibly being TRBD1 (6 bases). This CDR3 has 13 residues. Trimming pared 6 bases from V and 3 bases from J, leaving 9 bases between. Germline V gives CDR1 MNHEY, CDR2 SVGAGI. CDR3 nucleotide sequence: TGTGCCAGCAGACGGACAGACAATCAGCCCCAGCATTTT. Its translation is CASRRTDNQPQHF.